This is a list of T cell receptor beta chains from one sample in a study of long-term antiretroviral therapy in people with HIV. Clones were read by immunoSEQ multiplex PCR, and TCRdb kept only the in-frame ones, dropping some. The data show more than 20,000 clones, with 70% to 85% seen just once and 18% held by the top ten. The sample here was unsorted PBMCs, taken 0.5 years before starting antiretroviral therapy. The receptors come from a man aged 35 to 55 with HIV. CDR3s include the opening cysteine and the closing phenylalanine or tryptophan. Each record gives: V gene, J gene, D gene, clone size, CDR3 protein, CDR3 DNA. D genes are given only for firm matches. Clone size is shown for a subset of rows, as once, few, many or a class of expanded clone.

v_call: TRBV9; j_call: TRBJ1-2; d_call: -; clone_size: -; cdr3_aa: CASSTQRDNYGYTF; cdr3_nt: TGTGCCAGCAGCACCCAGAGGGACAACTATGGCTACACCTTC
v_call: TRBV7-9; j_call: TRBJ2-1; d_call: -; clone_size: few; cdr3_aa: CASSSFDEQFF; cdr3_nt: TGTGCCAGCAGCTCTTTTGATGAGCAGTTCTTC
v_call: TRBV30; j_call: TRBJ1-2; d_call: -; clone_size: -; cdr3_aa: CAWSVGGGLGGYTF; cdr3_nt: TGTGCCTGGAGTGTAGGTGGAGGGCTGGGCGGCTACACCTTC
v_call: TRBV6-5; j_call: TRBJ2-1; d_call: TRBD1; clone_size: -; cdr3_aa: CASSLTTGVALFF; cdr3_nt: TGTGCCAGCAGTCTAACGACAGGGGTCGCACTGTTCTTC
v_call: TRBV4-1; j_call: TRBJ1-1; d_call: TRBD1; clone_size: -; cdr3_aa: CASSQGTGGAEAFF; cdr3_nt: TGCGCCAGCAGCCAGGGGACAGGGGGCGCCGAAGCTTTCTTT
v_call: TRBV18; j_call: TRBJ2-3; d_call: TRBD2; clone_size: -; cdr3_aa: CASSSGTIDTQYF; cdr3_nt: TGTGCCAGCTCCTCCGGGACTATAGATACGCAGTATTTT
v_call: TRBV2; j_call: TRBJ2-1; d_call: TRBD1; clone_size: -; cdr3_aa: CASQQGEFLNEQFF; cdr3_nt: TGTGCCAGTCAACAGGGGGAATTCCTCAATGAGCAGTTCTTC
v_call: TRBV7-3; j_call: TRBJ1-2; d_call: -; clone_size: -; cdr3_aa: CASSPQGNYGYTF; cdr3_nt: TGTGCCAGCAGTCCCCAGGGGAACTATGGCTACACCTTC
v_call: TRBV28; j_call: TRBJ1-2; d_call: TRBD1; clone_size: once; cdr3_aa: CASSLGQDLLDGYTF; cdr3_nt: TGTGCCAGCAGTCTCGGACAGGACCTCTTGGATGGCTACACCTTC
v_call: TRBV28; j_call: TRBJ1-1; d_call: TRBD1; clone_size: -; cdr3_aa: CASTRGVTGDTEAFF; cdr3_nt: TGTGCCAGCACCCGAGGGGTGACAGGGGACACTGAAGCTTTCTTT
v_call: TRBV28; j_call: TRBJ2-7; d_call: TRBD1; clone_size: -; cdr3_aa: CASSFEGQSYEQYF; cdr3_nt: TGTGCCAGCAGTTTCGAGGGACAGTCCTACGAGCAGTACTTC
v_call: TRBV7-9; j_call: TRBJ1-1; d_call: TRBD1; clone_size: -; cdr3_aa: CASRPPTGGKGTEAFF; cdr3_nt: TGTGCCAGCCGCCCCCCGACAGGGGGGAAAGGCACTGAAGCTTTCTTT
v_call: TRBV5-1; j_call: TRBJ2-6; d_call: -; clone_size: -; cdr3_aa: CASSLGRGAGANVLTF; cdr3_nt: TGCGCCAGCAGCTTGGGTAGGGGGGCTGGGGCCAACGTCCTGACTTTC
v_call: TRBV19; j_call: TRBJ2-2; d_call: -; clone_size: -; cdr3_aa: CAVKRAGVNTGELFF; cdr3_nt: TGTGCCGTAAAGAGGGCAGGGGTGAACACCGGGGAGCTGTTTTTT
v_call: TRBV25-1; j_call: TRBJ1-2; d_call: TRBD1; clone_size: -; cdr3_aa: CASSDLTGGWYGYTF; cdr3_nt: TGTGCCAGCAGTGACTTGACAGGGGGCTGGTATGGCTACACCTTC
v_call: TRBV15; j_call: TRBJ1-2; d_call: -; clone_size: -; cdr3_aa: CATSRAAADGYTF; cdr3_nt: TGTGCCACCAGCAGAGCGGCGGCGGATGGCTACACCTTC